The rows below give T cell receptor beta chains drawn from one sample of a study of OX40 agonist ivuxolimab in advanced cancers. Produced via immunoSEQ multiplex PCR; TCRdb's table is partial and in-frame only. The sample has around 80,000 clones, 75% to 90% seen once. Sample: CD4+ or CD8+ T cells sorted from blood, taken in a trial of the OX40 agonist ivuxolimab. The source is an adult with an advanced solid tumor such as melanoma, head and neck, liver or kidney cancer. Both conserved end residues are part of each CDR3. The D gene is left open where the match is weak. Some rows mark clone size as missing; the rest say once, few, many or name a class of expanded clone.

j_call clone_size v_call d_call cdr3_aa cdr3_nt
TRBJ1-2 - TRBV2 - CASRSDSNGGYTF TGTGCCAGCAGGTCCGACAGTAACGGCGGCTACACCTTC
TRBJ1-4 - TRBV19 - CASSTQGYNEKLFF TGTGCCAGTAGTACTCAGGGCTATAATGAAAAACTGTTTTTT
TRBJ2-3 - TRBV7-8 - CASSLGRRNTDTQYF TGTGCCAGCAGCTTGGGGCGGAGAAACACAGATACGCAGTATTTT
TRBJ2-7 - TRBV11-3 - CASSEGGALDEQYF TGTGCCAGCAGCGAAGGCGGGGCCCTGGACGAGCAGTACTTC
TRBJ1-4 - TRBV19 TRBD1 CASRPGQGTWIDEKLFF TGTGCCAGTAGACCGGGACAGGGTACGTGGATTGATGAAAAACTGTTTTTT
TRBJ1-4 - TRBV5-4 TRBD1 CASSGLQGANEKLFF TGTGCCAGCAGCGGCTTACAGGGGGCTAATGAAAAACTGTTTTTT
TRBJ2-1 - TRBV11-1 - CASSLSGDHEQFF TGTGCCAGCAGCTTGTCAGGGGATCATGAGCAGTTCTTC
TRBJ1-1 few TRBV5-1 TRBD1 CASSLDGRGLNTEAFF TGCGCCAGCAGCTTGGACGGCAGGGGGCTGAACACTGAAGCTTTCTTT
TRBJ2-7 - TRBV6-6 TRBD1 CASRDGQGRSYEQYF TGTGCCAGCAGGGACGGACAGGGGAGGTCCTACGAGCAGTACTTC
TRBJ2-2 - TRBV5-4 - CASSFHRDTGELFF TGTGCCAGCAGCTTCCACAGGGACACCGGGGAGCTGTTTTTT
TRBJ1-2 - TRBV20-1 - CSAGGYTF TGCAGTGCAGGTGGCTACACCTTC
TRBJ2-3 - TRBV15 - CATRSRGADTQYF TGTGCCACCCGGTCCAGGGGGGCGGATACGCAGTATTTT
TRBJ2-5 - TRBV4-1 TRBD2 CASSQGLAGAQETQYF TGCGCCAGCAGCCAAGGACTAGCGGGGGCCCAAGAGACCCAGTACTTC
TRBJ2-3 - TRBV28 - CASSLAPRDTQYF TGTGCCAGCAGTCTGGCCCCACGGGATACGCAGTATTTT
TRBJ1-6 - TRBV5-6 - CASSPSYNSPLHF TGTGCCAGCAGTCCCTCCTATAATTCACCCCTCCACTTT
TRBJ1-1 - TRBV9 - CASSVVVAGAFF TGTGCCAGCAGCGTAGTTGTGGCTGGAGCTTTCTTT
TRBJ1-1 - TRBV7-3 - CASSHGPRNTEAFF TGTGCCAGCAGCCATGGGCCCCGGAACACTGAAGCTTTCTTT
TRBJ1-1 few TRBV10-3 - CAISVAGATEAFF TGTGCCATCAGTGTCGCGGGGGCGACTGAAGCTTTCTTT
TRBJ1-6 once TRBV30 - CAWSVEGLNSPLHF TGTGCCTGGAGTGTAGAAGGACTTAATTCACCCCTCCACTTT
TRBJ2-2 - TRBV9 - CASSPRTTNTGELFF TGTGCCAGCAGCCCCCGGACGACGAACACCGGGGAGCTGTTTTTT